Following are 9 T cell receptor beta chains from one sample sequenced in a study of blood T cell repertoires in COVID-19. Sequencing used immunoSEQ multiplex PCR; TCRdb keeps in-frame clones, though not all of them. The profile shows more than 95,000 clones, 80% of them singletons. Sequencing input: peripheral blood. The receptors were gathered from a human donor in a cohort sampled during active COVID-19.

V is TRBV9 and J is TRBJ1-6; maybe TRBD1 (6 bases). CDR3 length: 13 amino acids. V was shortened by 3 bases and J by 11 bases, with 12 bases between the two germline ends. Germline CDR1 reads SGDLS; CDR2 reads YYNGEE. CDR3 loop: CASSAGQWTPLHF. As DNA, the CDR3 is TGTGCCAGCAGCGCAGGACAGTGGACACCCCTCCACTTT.

CDR3 protein: CASSYGGDYEQYF. The CDR3 nucleotides are TGTGCCAGCAGTTACGGGGGGGACTACGAGCAGTACTTC. This chain links TRBV6-6 with TRBJ2-7; 7 bases fit TRBD2. Germline assignment: CDR1 MNHNY and CDR2 SVGAGI (reference sequence). V dropped 2 bases and J dropped 3; count of bases not matched to a gene: 1. The length of the CDR3 is 13 residues.

This chain connects TRBV9 to TRBJ2-5; TRBD2 is a possible D gene (6 bases). V gave up 2 bases and J gave up 5 bases, with 13 bases separating them. In germline, CDR1 is SGDLS, CDR2 YYNGEE. This CDR3 contains 14 residues. Here the CDR3 DNA reads TGTGCCAGCAGCGTGGAGGGGTACTGGGAGACCCAGTACTTC. This translates into CASSVEGYWETQYF.

The CDR3 coding sequence is TGCGCCAGTCGGACAGGGGTGAGTAGTTCACCCCTCCACTTT. Protein sequence: CASRTGVSSSPLHF. The gene calls are TRBV5-1 and TRBJ1-6, with 9 bases lining up with TRBD1. CDR1 and CDR2 from the germline V gene are SGHRS and YFSETQ. J gave up 9 bases and V 8 bases, and 9 bases lay outside the gene matches. The CDR3 loop spans 14 amino acids.

The gene calls are TRBV6-2 or TRBV6-3 and TRBJ2-1; 7 bases align to TRBD2. This CDR3 is built from 16 residues. The J segment lost 4 bases and the V segment lost 5 bases, leaving 11 bases of the junction unmatched. Germline assignment: CDR1 MNHEY and CDR2 SVGEGT. CDR3 sequence: CASSPRGRGYYNEQFF. The CDR3 DNA follows: TGTGCCAGCAGTCCCCGCGGGCGGGGGTATTACAATGAGCAGTTCTTC.

The V gene is TRBV7-2, the J gene TRBJ2-6; D unclear. Germline values: CDR1 SGHTA, CDR2 FQGNSA. V was trimmed by 1 base and J by 0 bases, leaving 10 bases between them. CDR3 size: 17 residues. DNA for the CDR3: TGTGCCAGCAGCTTAGATTTTCGGTTCTCTGGGGCCAACGTCCTGACTTTC. This codes for CASSLDFRFSGANVLTF.

Details on this clone: An end of the junction differs from the germline gene, which may be a read error. The rearrangement links TRBV7-7 to TRBJ1-5, with 11 bases matching TRBD1. Germline CDR1 is SSHAT and CDR2 is FNYEAQ (reference sequence). This CDR3 has 16 residues. CDR3: CASSLEGQGENQPQHF. Written as DNA, the CDR3 is TGTGCTAGCAGCTTAGAGGGACAGGGGGAAAATCAGCCCCAGCATTTT.

The rearrangement uses TRBV21-1 and TRBJ2-2; the table's D call of TRBD1 was not tested on the DNA. TRBV21-1 is a known pseudogene. The length of the CDR3 is 12 residues. The CDR3 DNA follows: TGTGCCAGCAGCCCACAGGGTCGGGAGCTGTTTTTT. It encodes CASSPQGRELFF.

Here the CDR3 DNA reads TGTGCCAGCAGTCAAAGGGAGGCTCGGGTCAATGAGCAGTTCTTC. The encoded protein is CASSQREARVNEQFF. V gene TRBV28 combines with J gene TRBJ2-1, with D tentatively TRBD2 (6 bases). With 5 bases removed from V and 6 bases from J, the gap between germline ends came to 17 bases. The length of the CDR3 is 15 residues. Germline CDR1 MDHEN, CDR2 SYDVKM.